Presented here are 25 T cell receptor beta chains from one specimen sequenced in a study of blood T cell repertoires in COVID-19. Clones were read by immunoSEQ multiplex PCR, and TCRdb kept only the in-frame ones, dropping some. The sample has about 40,000 clones, around 86% seen once; the top ten hold approximately 20%. The specimen sequenced was peripheral blood. The receptors shown here come from a man aged 50-59 years in a cohort sampled during active COVID-19.

J is TRBJ1-4 and V is TRBV4-3; 9 positions agree with TRBD1. The CDR3 consists of 15 residues. Germline values: CDR1 LGHNA, CDR2 YSLEER. V was pared by 3 bases and J by 8 bases, with 7 bases of the junction left unmatched. DNA for the CDR3: TGCGCCAGCAGCCAGGAAGGACAGGGGTACGAAAAACTGTTTTTT. This gives the protein CASSQEGQGYEKLFF.

This chain uses TRBV23-1 with TRBJ2-2; 15 bases match TRBD2. TRBV23-1 is placed among ORFs of uncertain function. V trimming: 0 bases; J trimming: 4 bases; junction bases outside the gene matches: 6. This CDR3 comprises 19 residues. CDR3 bases: TGCGCCAGCAGTCAATCAGGACTAGCGGGAGGGCTGAGCACCGGGGAGCTGTTTTTT. It encodes CASSQSGLAGGLSTGELFF.

The CDR3 reads CASSLSGQGPHEQYV. The CDR3 coding sequence is TGTGCCAGCAGCTTATCGGGACAGGGGCCCCACGAGCAGTACGTC. The chain couples TRBV7-9 to TRBJ2-7; 10 bases align to TRBD1. The CDR3 consists of 15 residues. CDR1 SEHNR and CDR2 FQNEAQ come from the germline V gene (reference sequence). V lost 2 bases, J lost 5 bases, and 6 bases stayed unmatched.

The genes are TRBV27 and TRBJ2-1; TRBD2 aligns across 10 bases. The trim removed 1 base at V and 8 bases at J, leaving 5 bases unmatched. Looked up from germline, CDR1 is MNHEY and CDR2 is SMNVEV (reference sequence). The CDR3 sequence is 15 residues long. CDR3 in DNA: TGTGCCAGCAGTTTATGGCTAGCGGGGGTGGATGAGCAGTTCTTC. This translates into CASSLWLAGVDEQFF.

CDR3 protein: CATSRDRELYEQYF. The DNA of the CDR3 is TGTGCCACCAGCAGAGACAGGGAACTCTACGAGCAGTACTTC. The chain links TRBV15 to TRBJ2-7, with D possibly being TRBD1 (5 bases). Trimming removed 0 bases at V and 3 bases at J, with 9 bases between. This CDR3 has 14 residues. Germline V gene lookup returns CDR1 LNHNV and CDR2 YYDKDF (reference sequence). The full variable domain, rest sourced from reference TRBV15 and TRBJ2-7, is DAMVIQNPRYQVTQFGKPVTLSCSQTLNHNVMYWYQQKSSQAPKLLFHYYDKDFNNEADTPDNFQSRRPNTSFCFLDIRSPGLGDTAMYLCATSRDRELYEQYFGPGTRLTVT.

The gene calls are TRBV14 and TRBJ2-7, with TRBD2 identical over 9 bases. V lost 2 bases, J lost 4 bases, and 12 bases stayed unmatched. Germline assignment: CDR1 SGHDN and CDR2 FVKESK. This CDR3 is 17 amino acids long. The CDR3 reads CASSQPQGLAGLYEQYV. The CDR3, as DNA: TGTGCCAGCAGCCAACCCCAGGGCCTAGCGGGACTTTACGAGCAGTACGTC.

V usage is TRBV5-5 and J usage is TRBJ2-1, with D maybe TRBD2 (6 bases). The CDR3 has 16 amino acids. Germline CDR1 and CDR2: SGHKS and YYEKEE (reference sequence). V lost 8 bases and J 2 bases, leaving 20 bases between the germline ends. The DNA of the CDR3 is TGTGCCAGGGGTGGAGCGCGGCGGGAACCCTACAATGAGCAGTTCTTC. Its translation is CARGGARREPYNEQFF.

The rearrangement joins TRBV7-8 to TRBJ1-5; D gene ambiguous. V was pared by 1 base and J by 0 bases, with 7 bases between. CDR3 size: 15 residues. Looked up from germline, CDR1 is SGHVS and CDR2 is FQNEAQ. CDR3 DNA: TGTGCCAGCAGCTTAGTCGGTTATAGCAATCAGCCCCAGCATTTT. It translates to CASSLVGYSNQPQHF.

V and J are TRBV12-5 and TRBJ2-5, with D uncertain. CDR1 and CDR2 (germline): LGHNT, FRNRAP. The CDR3 extends over 15 amino acids. Trimming took off 1 base at V and 5 bases at J, with 14 bases between the two ends. The CDR3 loop reads CASGLGQRAGETQYF. Here the CDR3 DNA reads TGTGCTAGTGGTTTGGGCCAGAGAGCCGGGGAGACCCAGTACTTC.

The J gene is TRBJ2-1, the V gene TRBV4-1; 9 bases agree with TRBD2. The germline V gene encodes CDR1 MGHRA and CDR2 YSYEKL. The junction had 13 bases not matched to a gene; V was cut back by 3 bases and J by 4 bases. The CDR3 covers 18 residues. The CDR3 DNA follows: TGCGCCAGCAGCCACCATGCTAGGACTAGCGTAAAATACAATGAGCAGTTCTTC. This encodes CASSHHARTSVKYNEQFF.

The chain links TRBV9 to TRBJ2-1; D gene uncertain. The germline gives CDR1 SGDLS, CDR2 YYNGEE. The CDR3 covers 13 residues. Trimming took 0 bases from V and 6 from J, leaving 7 bases between them. The CDR3 DNA sequence: TGTGCCAGCAGCGTAGAACTCGGCAATGAGCAGTTCTTC. Its protein product is CASSVELGNEQFF.

The chain carries TRBV19 and TRBJ1-5; D remains unclear. Germline CDR1 and CDR2: LNHDA and SQIVND (reference sequence). The V and J ends lost 4 bases and 5 bases respectively, with 9 bases between them. This CDR3 spans 13 amino acids. CDR3 nucleotides: TGTGCCAGTAGTAAGGAGAGGGATCAGCCCCAGCATTTT. This translates into CASSKERDQPQHF.

The rearrangement links TRBV19 to TRBJ1-4; maybe TRBD1 (6 bases). The germline V gene encodes CDR1 LNHDA and CDR2 SQIVND (reference sequence). V lost 6 bases, J lost 4 bases, and 18 bases lay in between. The CDR3 length is 16 residues. The CDR3 DNA reads as TGTGCCAGTAGAAGTTCAAATTCGGACAGTAATGAAAAACTGTTTTTT. It codes for CASRSSNSDSNEKLFF. The whole variable domain, filled in from reference TRBV19 and TRBJ1-4, reads DGGITQSPKYLFRKEGQNVTLSCEQNLNHDAMYWYRQDPGQGLRLIYYSQIVNDFQKGDIAEGYSVSREKKESFPLTVTSAQKNPTAFYLCASRSSNSDSNEKLFFGSGTQLSVL.

The chain combines TRBV2 with TRBJ1-2, with D maybe TRBD1 (6 bases). CDR1 is SNHLY and CDR2 is FYNNEI in the germline V gene. With 6 bases removed from V and 8 bases from J, the gap between germline ends came to 19 bases. The CDR3 runs 14 residues. CDR3 amino acids: CASSPWDTTGGYTF. For the CDR3, the DNA is TGTGCCAGCAGCCCTTGGGACACCACAGGGGGCTACACCTTC.

J is TRBJ1-5 and V is TRBV24-1; D gene uncertain. Germline lookup yields CDR1 KGHDR and CDR2 SFDVKD. The CDR3 loop spans 14 amino acids. V was pared by 4 bases and J by 6 bases, with 12 bases between. CDR3 protein: CATSEPAEAQPQHF. The CDR3 coding sequence is TGTGCCACCAGTGAACCCGCGGAGGCTCAGCCCCAGCATTTT.

The chain joins TRBV2 to TRBJ2-2, with no clear D. The CDR3 length is 14 residues. The germline CDR1 and CDR2 sequences are SNHLY and FYNNEI. The V gene lost 3 bases and the J gene lost 1 base, with 6 bases spanning the gap. CDR3 DNA sequence: TGTGCCAGCAGTGATCGGGTGAACACCGGGGAGCTGTTTTTT. Encoded protein: CASSDRVNTGELFF.

The V call is TRBV6-2 or TRBV6-3, the J call TRBJ2-7, with D possibly TRBD1 on 5 matching bases. V lost 2 bases and J lost 7, with 12 bases in between. The CDR3 spans 13 residues. Germline V gives CDR1 MNHEY, CDR2 SVGEGT. This CDR3 reads CASSYAAGFEQYF. As DNA, the CDR3 is TGTGCCAGCAGTTACGCGGCAGGGTTTGAGCAGTACTTC.

The chain uses TRBV18 and TRBJ2-3, with D maybe TRBD1 (6 bases). The CDR3 is made up of 14 amino acids. Trimming removed 1 base from V and 3 bases from J, with 8 bases in between. From germline, CDR1 is KGHSH and CDR2 LQKENI. Here the CDR3 DNA reads TGTGCCAGCTCACCACGAGGGACAACAGATACGCAGTATTTT. This sequence encodes CASSPRGTTDTQYF. The variable domain in full, completed from reference TRBV18 and TRBJ2-3, reads NAGVMQNPRHLVRRRGQEARLRCSPMKGHSHVYWYRQLPEEGLKFMVYLQKENIIDESGMPKERFSAEFPKEGPSILRIQQVVRGDSAAYFCASSPRGTTDTQYFGPGTRLTVL.

The V call is TRBV5-8, the J call TRBJ2-7; 8 positions agree with TRBD1. Germline V gene lookup returns CDR1 SGHTS and CDR2 YDEGEE. The V gene end was trimmed by 4 bases and the J gene end by 4 bases; junction bases not matched to a gene: 10. This CDR3 is 15 amino acids long. In DNA form, the CDR3 reads TGTGCCAGCAGCCTGGAGAGGGGACAGGAGTACGAGCAGTACTTC. This encodes CASSLERGQEYEQYF.

In this sample, this clone turned up a few times. The rearrangement joins TRBV7-2 to TRBJ1-2, with 7 bases identical to TRBD1. V shed 6 bases and J 5 bases; nucleotides not matched to a gene: 12. The CDR3 sequence is 15 residues long. Germline CDR1 and CDR2: SGHTA and FQGNSA. CDR3: CASSSYRGEIYGYTF. The CDR3 nucleotides read TGTGCCAGCAGTTCATACAGGGGCGAAATATATGGCTACACCTTC.

This chain links TRBV30 with TRBJ1-2; 9 bases line up with TRBD1. The CDR3 is made up of 15 amino acids. Germline V gives CDR1 GTSNPN, CDR2 SVGIG (reference sequence). After removal of 2 bases from V and 4 bases from J, the junction contained 8 bases not matched to a gene. The CDR3 sequence: CAWSLGGQGAYGYTF. For the CDR3, the DNA is TGTGCCTGGAGTCTAGGGGGACAGGGAGCCTATGGCTACACCTTC.

This clone was seen only a few times. V gene TRBV11-2 combines with J gene TRBJ2-7; 7 nucleotides line up with TRBD1. This CDR3 has 15 amino acids. The germline V gene encodes CDR1 SGHAT and CDR2 FQNNGV. After removal of 4 bases from V and 3 bases from J, the junction contained 9 bases not matched to a gene. The CDR3 DNA reads TGTGCCAGCAGCTATCGACAGGGTGCGGTCTACGAGCAGTACTTC. Its protein is CASSYRQGAVYEQYF.

The chain carries TRBV6-5 and TRBJ2-2; possible D gene TRBD1, 6 bases. CDR1 is MNHEY and CDR2 is SVGAGI in the germline V gene. V was clipped by 4 bases and J by 7 bases, with 13 bases between them. This CDR3 comprises 14 residues. The CDR3 reads CASSLGAPGGELFF. Written as DNA, the CDR3 is TGTGCCAGCAGTTTGGGGGCCCCAGGCGGGGAGCTGTTTTTT.

This clone was recorded once. This sequence joins TRBV2 and TRBJ1-4, with 9 nucleotides matching TRBD1. The CDR3 consists of 16 residues. Looked up from germline, CDR1 is SNHLY and CDR2 is FYNNEI. V trimming: 6 bases; J trimming: 7 bases; junction bases outside the gene matches: 12. CDR3 sequence: CASRSGTGPPSEKLFF. The CDR3 DNA follows: TGTGCCAGCAGGAGTGGGACAGGGCCACCCTCTGAAAAACTGTTTTTT.

The chain is built from TRBV6-5 and TRBJ2-2; D is unclear. V lost 2 bases, J lost 0 bases, and 10 bases lay in between. Germline CDR1 and CDR2: MNHEY and SVGAGI. This CDR3 has 16 residues. Here the CDR3 reads CASSYEAAANTGELFF. DNA of the CDR3: TGTGCCAGCAGTTACGAGGCGGCAGCGAACACCGGGGAGCTGTTTTTT.